The subject of this entry is one TCR beta chain. The data are from a study of T cell responses to AZD1222 COVID-19 vaccine. Produced via immunoSEQ multiplex PCR; TCRdb's table is partial and in-frame only. The data contain about 60,000 clones, less than 90% of them seen just once; the ten biggest clones take up roughly a fifth. Germline CDR1 SGHRS, CDR2 YFSETQ. V was clipped by 0 bases and J by 6 bases, with 15 bases between them. This CDR3 is 15 amino acids long. The clonotype was recovered from an adult in good health. This chain links TRBV5-1 with TRBJ1-2, with no clear D. Specimen: peripheral blood, collected on day 0 of AZD1222 vaccination. Here the CDR3 reads CASSLAQRHGNGYTF. The DNA of the CDR3 is TGCGCCAGCAGCTTGGCCCAAAGGCACGGCAATGGCTACACCTTC.